The rows below give T cell receptor beta chains drawn from one sample of a study of T cell changes during pregnancy in multiple sclerosis. Sequencing used immunoSEQ multiplex PCR; TCRdb keeps in-frame clones, though not all of them. The table records some 110,000 clones, approximately 90% of them present only once. This material consisted of peripheral blood, taken in the third trimester of pregnancy. The receptor set was obtained from a female donor with multiple sclerosis, enrolled in a pregnancy study. Each CDR3 is given with its conserved first and last residue. D genes are given only for firm matches. Clone size, where shown, is once, few, many, or a class for clones that have expanded.

clone size	D gene	J gene	V gene	CDR3 protein	CDR3 DNA
.	.	TRBJ2-2	TRBV15	CATSRPGRAGFTGELFF	TGTGCCACCAGCAGACCAGGACGGGCGGGATTCACCGGGGAGCTGTTTTTT
.	TRBD1	TRBJ2-7	TRBV11-2	CASSFQGQGRNEQYF	TGTGCCAGCAGCTTTCAGGGACAGGGTAGGAACGAGCAGTACTTC
.	.	TRBJ1-1	TRBV7-7	CASSFSVYTEAFF	TGTGCCAGCAGCTTCTCTGTGTACACTGAAGCTTTCTTT
.	TRBD1	TRBJ2-7	TRBV5-1	CASSPGQGEQYF	TGCGCCAGCAGCCCGGGACAGGGCGAGCAGTACTTC
.	TRBD1	TRBJ2-7	TRBV28	CASSDRGPLEQYF	TGTGCCAGCAGCGACAGGGGCCCTCTCGAGCAGTACTTC
.	.	TRBJ1-1	TRBV30	CAWSQNMNTEAFF	TGTGCCTGGTCACAGAACATGAACACTGAAGCTTTCTTT
.	.	TRBJ1-2	TRBV18	CASSPPGADFYGYTF	TGTGCCAGCTCACCCCCGGGAGCCGACTTTTATGGCTACACCTTC
.	.	TRBJ2-7	TRBV29-1	CSAAQGGESEQYF	TGCAGCGCCGCACAGGGGGGGGAGTCCGAGCAGTACTTC
.	TRBD1	TRBJ1-4	TRBV7-8	CASSPLMGQGPEKLFF	TGTGCCAGCAGCCCCCTGATGGGACAGGGACCTGAAAAACTGTTTTTT
.	.	TRBJ2-7	TRBV6-1	CASSPGLYEQYF	TGTGCCAGCAGTCCTGGACTCTACGAGCAGTACTTC
.	.	TRBJ2-7	TRBV19	CASSITGNWGYEQYF	TGTGCCAGTAGTATAACAGGGAACTGGGGTTACGAGCAGTACTTC
.	.	TRBJ2-7	TRBV12-2	CASRPLFISGSPYEQYF	TGTGCAAGTCGCCCACTTTTTATCAGCGGGAGTCCTTACGAGCAGTACTTC
.	TRBD1	TRBJ1-3	TRBV5-1	CASSLTGGNSGNTIYF	TGCGCCAGCAGCTTGACAGGGGGGAACTCTGGAAACACCATATATTTT
.	.	TRBJ2-1	TRBV6-6	CASSYSRVYNEQFF	TGTGCCAGCAGTTACTCCCGGGTCTACAATGAGCAGTTCTTC
.	TRBD1	TRBJ2-1	TRBV29-1	CSVYRGPYNEQFF	TGCAGCGTCTACAGGGGACCCTACAATGAGCAGTTCTTC
.	TRBD2	TRBJ2-3	TRBV5-1	CASSSLAGARTDTQYF	TGCGCCAGCAGCTCCCTAGCGGGGGCGAGGACAGATACGCAGTATTTT
.	.	TRBJ2-5	TRBV10-1	CASSESGGIGETQYF	TGCGCCAGCAGTGAGTCCGGCGGGATCGGAGAGACCCAGTACTTC
.	TRBD1	TRBJ2-7	TRBV5-1	CASSRTDRGHEQYF	TGCGCCAGCAGCCGTACGGACAGGGGGCACGAGCAGTACTTC
.	.	TRBJ2-5	TRBV28	CASSLGQGLQETQYF	TGTGCCAGCAGCTTAGGACAGGGACTACAAGAGACCCAGTACTTC
.	.	TRBJ1-5	TRBV27	CASSLNRVGPQHF	TGTGCCAGCAGTTTAAACCGGGTCGGGCCCCAGCATTTT
.	.	TRBJ2-1	TRBV20-1	CSERKNNEQFF	TGCAGCGAGCGGAAAAACAATGAGCAGTTCTTC
.	TRBD1	TRBJ1-1	TRBV18	CASSRERQAGTGDTEAFF	TGTGCCAGCTCACGAGAACGGCAGGCCGGGACAGGGGACACTGAAGCTTTCTTT
once	.	TRBJ2-7	TRBV9	CASSVTSQSYEQYF	TGTGCCAGCAGCGTAACCTCCCAGTCCTACGAGCAGTACTTC
.	.	TRBJ2-5	TRBV5-1	CASSLGPQETQYF	TGCGCCAGCAGCTTGGGGCCTCAAGAGACCCAGTACTTC
.	TRBD1	TRBJ2-5	TRBV11-1	CASSPRGRGQVTQYF	TGTGCCAGCAGCCCCCGGGGCAGGGGGCAGGTGACCCAGTACTTC
.	TRBD1	TRBJ1-2	TRBV11-3	CASSGDRGVGYTF	TGTGCCAGCAGCGGTGACAGGGGGGTCGGCTACACCTTC
.	TRBD2	TRBJ2-1	TRBV7-3	CASSLNSGRAGEQFF	TGTGCCAGCAGCTTAAACAGCGGGAGGGCGGGTGAGCAGTTCTTC
.	TRBD1	TRBJ2-7	TRBV6-1	CASARQGGSYEQYF	TGTGCCTCCGCTCGACAGGGGGGGTCCTACGAGCAGTACTTC
.	.	TRBJ1-5	TRBV19	CAVGVNNQPQHF	TGTGCCGTGGGCGTTAACAATCAGCCCCAGCATTTT
.	.	TRBJ1-3	TRBV7-9	CASSSPGRGNTIYF	TGTGCCAGCAGCTCACCGGGGAGAGGAAACACCATATATTTT
.	.	TRBJ2-1	TRBV5-6	CASSLSFLQTVPDEQFF	TGTGCCAGCAGCTTGAGTTTTCTCCAAACAGTCCCCGATGAGCAGTTCTTC
.	.	TRBJ2-7	TRBV19	CASSIFVGDYEQYF	TGTGCCAGTAGTATCTTTGTAGGGGACTACGAGCAGTACTTC
.	.	TRBJ2-1	TRBV9	CASSVRVLGGEQFF	TGTGCCAGCAGCGTACGGGTCCTCGGCGGTGAGCAGTTCTTC
.	.	TRBJ2-5	TRBV6-5	CASSSPGLPKETQYF	TGTGCCAGCAGTTCCCCGGGACTCCCCAAAGAGACCCAGTACTTC
.	TRBD2	TRBJ2-3	TRBV19	CASSSPPSGRVTDTQYF	TGTGCCAGTAGTTCGCCTCCTAGCGGGAGGGTGACAGATACGCAGTATTTT
once	TRBD2	TRBJ2-1	TRBV7-7	CASSLLAGGPGYNEQFF	TGTGCCAGCAGCTTACTTGCGGGAGGGCCGGGTTACAATGAGCAGTTCTTC
.	.	TRBJ1-6	TRBV11-3	CASSRTGNSPLHF	TGTGCCAGCAGCAGAACAGGGAATTCACCCCTCCACTTT
once	.	TRBJ2-1	TRBV6-5	CASTRRNEQFF	TGTGCCAGCACTCGGAGGAATGAGCAGTTCTTC
.	.	TRBJ1-1	TRBV19	CASSMTANTEAFF	TGTGCCAGTAGTATGACTGCGAACACTGAAGCTTTCTTT
.	.	TRBJ2-3	TRBV7-9	CASSSRRGLTDTQYF	TGTGCCAGCAGCTCCAGGCGGGGTCTCACAGATACGCAGTATTTT
.	TRBD1	TRBJ1-2	TRBV6-5	CASSTDRDYGYTF	TGTGCCAGCAGCACGGACAGGGACTATGGCTACACCTTC
.	.	TRBJ2-2	TRBV5-4	CASSLGNSGELFF	TGTGCCAGCAGCTTGGGTAACTCCGGGGAGCTGTTTTTT
.	TRBD2	TRBJ2-1	TRBV14	CASSQGTSGRVNEQFF	TGTGCCAGCAGCCAAGGGACTAGCGGGAGAGTCAATGAGCAGTTCTTC
.	TRBD1	TRBJ1-2	TRBV10-3	CAIRPGQGNAGYTF	TGTGCCATCAGACCGGGACAGGGAAATGCCGGCTACACCTTC
.	TRBD1	TRBJ1-5	TRBV30	CAWSVRQTGDQPQHF	TGTGCCTGGAGTGTACGTCAGACAGGGGATCAGCCCCAGCATTTT
.	TRBD1	TRBJ1-6	TRBV7-9	CASSLGDRVDSPLHF	TGTGCCAGCAGCTTGGGGGACAGGGTAGATTCACCCCTCCACTTT
.	TRBD1	TRBJ2-5	TRBV6-1	CVTGATAQETQYF	TGTGTAACAGGGGCGACGGCGCAAGAGACCCAGTACTTC
.	.	TRBJ1-4	TRBV5-1	CASSLDSHPDELFF	TGCGCCAGCAGCTTGGACAGCCATCCTGACGAACTGTTTTTT
.	.	TRBJ2-1	TRBV7-3	CASSFSYGEQFF	TGTGCCAGCAGCTTTTCCTATGGTGAGCAGTTCTTC
once	.	TRBJ1-6	TRBV4-1	CASSQDGQFNSPLHF	TGCGCCAGCAGCCAAGACGGACAGTTTAATTCACCCCTCCACTTT
.	TRBD1	TRBJ1-5	TRBV2	CASSGDRANSNQPQHF	TGTGCCAGCAGTGGGGACAGGGCGAATAGCAATCAGCCCCAGCATTTT
.	.	TRBJ1-2	TRBV7-2	CASSSKSGTLGGYGYTF	TGTGCCAGCAGCTCAAAATCCGGGACTCTTGGAGGCTATGGCTACACCTTC
.	.	TRBJ2-2	TRBV5-4	CASSLDLANTGELFF	TGTGCCAGCAGCTTGGATCTAGCAAACACCGGGGAGCTGTTTTTT
.	TRBD2	TRBJ2-1	TRBV9	CASSGLAGGPPDEQFF	TGTGCCAGCAGTGGGCTAGCGGGAGGGCCTCCGGACGAGCAGTTCTTC
once	TRBD1	TRBJ1-1	TRBV7-3	CASSIQGDTEAFF	TGTGCCAGCAGCATACAGGGGGACACTGAAGCTTTCTTT